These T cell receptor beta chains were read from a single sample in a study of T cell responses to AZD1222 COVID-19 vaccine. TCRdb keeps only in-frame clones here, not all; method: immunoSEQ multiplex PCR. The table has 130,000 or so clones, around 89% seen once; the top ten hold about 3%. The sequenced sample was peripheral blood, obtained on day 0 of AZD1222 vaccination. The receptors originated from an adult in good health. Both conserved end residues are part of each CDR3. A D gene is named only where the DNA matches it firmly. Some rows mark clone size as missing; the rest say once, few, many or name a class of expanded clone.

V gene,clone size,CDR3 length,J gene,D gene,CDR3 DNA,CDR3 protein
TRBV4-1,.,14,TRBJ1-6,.,TGCGCCAGCAGCCAAGCACGGCTTAATTCACCCCTCCACTTT,CASSQARLNSPLHF
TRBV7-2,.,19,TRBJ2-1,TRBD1,TGTGCCAGCAGTTTAGCAGGGGGTGTGTTAATTTCCTCCTACAATGAGCAGTTCTTC,CASSLAGGVLISSYNEQFF
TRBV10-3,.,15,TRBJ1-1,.,TGTGCCATCAGTGACCCGACAGAGATGAACACTGAAGCTTTCTTT,CAISDPTEMNTEAFF
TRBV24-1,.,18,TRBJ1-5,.,TGTGCCACCAGTGATGCCCGGGCTAGGGTGGGGGGCAATCAGCCCCAGCATTTT,CATSDARARVGGNQPQHF
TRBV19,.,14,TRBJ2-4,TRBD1,TGTGCCAGTAGGGGGGGCAGGGGGCGAAACATTCAGTACTTC,CASRGGRGRNIQYF
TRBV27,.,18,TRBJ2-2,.,TGTGCCAGCAGCCCGGGGGCCAGAACACTCGCGAACACCGGGGAGCTGTTTTTT,CASSPGARTLANTGELFF
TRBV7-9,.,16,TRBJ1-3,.,TGTGCCAGCAGCCGAAGTGGGGCCCCGGAGGGAAACACCATATATTTT,CASSRSGAPEGNTIYF
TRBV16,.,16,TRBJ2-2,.,TGTGCCAGCAGCCAATACGGGGGGCTCAACACCGGGGAGCTGTTTTTT,CASSQYGGLNTGELFF
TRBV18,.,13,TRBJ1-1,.,TGTGCCAGCTCACCCCAGATCAGGTCTGAAGCTTTCTTT,CASSPQIRSEAFF
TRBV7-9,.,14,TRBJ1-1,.,TGTGCCAGCAGCCTCAACGAATTCGGCACTGAAGCTTTCTTT,CASSLNEFGTEAFF
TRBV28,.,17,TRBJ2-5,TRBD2,TGTGCCAGCACCAAAAGAAGGACTAGCGGCCTAGGGGAGACCCAGTACTTC,CASTKRRTSGLGETQYF
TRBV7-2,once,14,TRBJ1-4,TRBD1,TGTGCCAGCAGCCCCGACAGGGGCAATGAAAAACTGTTTTTT,CASSPDRGNEKLFF
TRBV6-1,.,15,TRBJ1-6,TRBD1,TGTGCCAGCAGTGAACCTTACAGGGGGGATTCACCCCTCCACTTT,CASSEPYRGDSPLHF
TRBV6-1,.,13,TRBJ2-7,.,TGTGCCAGCAGTGAAGCCATCTCCTACGAGCAGTACTTC,CASSEAISYEQYF
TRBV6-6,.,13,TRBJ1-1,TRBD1,TGTGCCAGCAAGGATACAGGGGCTACTGAAGCTTTCTTT,CASKDTGATEAFF
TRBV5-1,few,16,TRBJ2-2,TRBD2,TGCGCCAGTCGATCTAGCGGGGGGATCAACACCGGGGAGCTGTTTTTT,CASRSSGGINTGELFF
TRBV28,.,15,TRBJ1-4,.,TGTGCCAGCAGTCCGGAGCAGGTGCGGAATGAAAAACTGTTTTTT,CASSPEQVRNEKLFF
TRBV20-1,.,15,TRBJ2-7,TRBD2,TGCAGTGCTAGTTTAGGACTAGCGGGGTCCTACGAGCAGTACTTC,CSASLGLAGSYEQYF
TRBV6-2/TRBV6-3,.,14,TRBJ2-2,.,TGTGCCAGCAGTTACCCCAGGGCCACCGGGGAGCTGTTTTTT,CASSYPRATGELFF
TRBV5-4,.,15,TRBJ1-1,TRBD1,TGTGCCAGCAGACCACAGGGGAGGGTCGTGGGTGAAGCTTTCTTT,CASRPQGRVVGEAFF
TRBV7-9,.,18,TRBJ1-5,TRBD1,TGTGCCAGCAGCTTATCACAGGGGGCGATTAGCTTGGATCAGCCCCAGCATTTT,CASSLSQGAISLDQPQHF
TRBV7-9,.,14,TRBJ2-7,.,TGTGCCAGCAGCCTAGGACCCGGGACCTACGAGCAGTACTTC,CASSLGPGTYEQYF
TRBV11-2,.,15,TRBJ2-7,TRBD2,TGTGCCAGCAGCTTAATCGGGGGGGCCGCCTACGAGCAGTACTTC,CASSLIGGAAYEQYF
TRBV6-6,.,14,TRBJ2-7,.,TGTGCCAGCAGTCCTAGCGGACAGTCTTACGAGCAGTACTTC,CASSPSGQSYEQYF
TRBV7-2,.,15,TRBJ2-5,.,TGTGCCAGCAGTCCCGATACTCCGGGCCTAGAGACCCAGTACTTC,CASSPDTPGLETQYF
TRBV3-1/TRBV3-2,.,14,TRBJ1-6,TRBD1,TGTGCCAGCAGCCCCGGGACAGGGGTATCACCCCTCCACTTT,CASSPGTGVSPLHF
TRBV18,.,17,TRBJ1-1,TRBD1,TGTGCCAGCTCACCACGGGACAGGGGGCTTTCTAGCGCTGAAGCTTTCTTT,CASSPRDRGLSSAEAFF
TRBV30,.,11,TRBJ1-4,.,TGTGCCTGGAAACAACGGGAAAAACTGTTTTTT,CAWKQREKLFF
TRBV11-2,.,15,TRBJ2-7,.,TGTGCCAGCAGCCGCCCGGGACGGATCGGTGCCGAGCAGTACTTC,CASSRPGRIGAEQYF
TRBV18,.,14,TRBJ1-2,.,TGTGCCAGCTCACCACGGGGGGGAGACTATGGCTACACCTTC,CASSPRGGDYGYTF
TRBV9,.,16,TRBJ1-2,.,TGTGCCAGCAGCGCTAACCGGGACGGTTCTAACTATGGCTACACCTTC,CASSANRDGSNYGYTF
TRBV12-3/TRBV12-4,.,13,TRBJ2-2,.,TGTGCCAGCAGTCCCGTGTGGCCCGGGGAGCTGTTTTTT,CASSPVWPGELFF
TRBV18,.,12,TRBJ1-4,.,TGTGCCAGCTCACCCCGGCAGGGGCATCTGTTTTTT,CASSPRQGHLFF
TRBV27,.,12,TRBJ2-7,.,TGTGCCAGCAGTCACACAGGGTACGAGCAGTACTTC,CASSHTGYEQYF
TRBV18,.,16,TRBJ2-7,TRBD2,TGTGCCAGCTCACCCCCCCTCGGCGGGGGAACTTACGAGCAGTACTTC,CASSPPLGGGTYEQYF
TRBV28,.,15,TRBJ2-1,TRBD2,TGTGCCAGCAGTTTGGCGGGAGAAGGTTACAATGAGCAGTTCTTC,CASSLAGEGYNEQFF
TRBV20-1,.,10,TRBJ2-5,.,TGCAGTGCTGTCCAAGAGACCCAGTACTTC,CSAVQETQYF
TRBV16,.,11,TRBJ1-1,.,TGTGCCAGCAGCCAAGGAGTTGAAGCTTTCTTT,CASSQGVEAFF
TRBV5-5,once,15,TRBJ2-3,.,TGTGCCAGCAGCTTGGGACAGGTTGCAGGGGATACGCAGTATTTT,CASSLGQVAGDTQYF
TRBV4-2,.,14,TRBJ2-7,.,TGTGCCAGCAGCCCTTTAATCGGGGGCTACGAGCAGTACTTC,CASSPLIGGYEQYF
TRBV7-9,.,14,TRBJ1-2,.,TGTGCCAGCAGCTTAGTGCCGGCAGGTGGTGGCTACACCTTC,CASSLVPAGGGYTF
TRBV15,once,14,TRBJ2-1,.,TGTGCCACCAGCAAGGGCCGAGGGGGGAATGAGCAGTTCTTC,CATSKGRGGNEQFF
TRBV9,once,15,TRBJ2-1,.,TGTGCCAGCAGCGTAGCCGGCAGGGGTTGGGATGAGCAGTTCTTC,CASSVAGRGWDEQFF
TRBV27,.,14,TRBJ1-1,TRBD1,TGTGCCAGCAGTTCCTACAGGGGACGGACTGAAGCTTTCTTT,CASSSYRGRTEAFF
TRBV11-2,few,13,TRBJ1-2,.,TGTGCCAATCGACAGGATTTCAACTATGGCTACACCTTC,CANRQDFNYGYTF
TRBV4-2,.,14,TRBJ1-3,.,TGTGCCAGCAGCCAGCCGGCCTCTGGAAACACCATATATTTT,CASSQPASGNTIYF
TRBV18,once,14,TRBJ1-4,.,TGTGCCAGCTCACCTACAGGGACTAATGAAAAACTGTTTTTT,CASSPTGTNEKLFF
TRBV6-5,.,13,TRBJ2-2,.,TGTGCCAGCAACACAGGGAACACCGGGGAGCTGTTTTTT,CASNTGNTGELFF
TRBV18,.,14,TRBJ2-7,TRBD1,TGTGCCAGCTCACCCTGGGACAGAGGATACGAGCAGTACTTC,CASSPWDRGYEQYF
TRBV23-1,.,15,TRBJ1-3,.,TGCGCCAGCAGTCAACCGTCGGGGGGGGAAAACACCATATATTTT,CASSQPSGGENTIYF
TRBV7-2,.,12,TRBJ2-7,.,TGTGCCAGCAGCTTAGGTTACTACGAGCAGTACTTC,CASSLGYYEQYF
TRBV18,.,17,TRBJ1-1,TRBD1,TGTGCCAGCTCACCCCGGGACAGGGGGCGCGGGAACACTGAAGCTTTCTTT,CASSPRDRGRGNTEAFF
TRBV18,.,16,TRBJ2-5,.,TGTGCCAGCTCACCACAACGCAGGGCCTACCAAGAGACCCAGTACTTC,CASSPQRRAYQETQYF
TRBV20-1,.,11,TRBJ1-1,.,TGCAGGGTCCACCGGGGGACTGAAGCTTTCTTT,CRVHRGTEAFF